The 26 T cell receptor beta chains below were found in one sample sequenced in a study of blood T cell repertoires in COVID-19. The method was immunoSEQ multiplex PCR; TCRdb's version includes in-frame clones alone and lacks a portion of them. There are 650,000 to 800,000 clones in the sample; 75% to 90% occur only once, and under 0.3% lies in the top ten. The sample consisted of peripheral blood. The receptors originated from a woman between 18 and 29 years old with acute or convalescent COVID-19.

The rearrangement links TRBV7-9 to TRBJ1-2; TRBD1 might be the D (6 bases). This CDR3 is built from 13 residues. V was shortened by 5 bases and J by 2 bases, with 9 bases between the two germline ends. The germline V gene has CDR1 SEHNR and CDR2 FQNEAQ (reference sequence). This chain's CDR3 is CASSPDRNYGYTF. CDR3 in DNA: TGTGCCAGCAGCCCGGACAGAAACTATGGCTACACCTTC. Supplemented by reference TRBV7-9 and TRBJ1-2, the full variable domain reads DTGVSQNPRHKITKRGQNVTFRCDPISEHNRLYWYRQTLGQGPEFLTYFQNEAQLEKSRLLSDRFSAERPKGSFSTLEIQRTEQGDSAMYLCASSPDRNYGYTFGSGTRLTVV.

The rearrangement uses TRBV19 and TRBJ1-1, with a possible D match to TRBD1 (6 bases). Germline loops: CDR1 LNHDA, CDR2 SQIVND (reference sequence). V shed 9 bases and J shed 5 bases, with 16 bases lying between them. This CDR3 is built from 13 residues. The CDR3 bases are TGTGCCAGCAGCCTCGGGGGGCATACTGAAGCTTTCTTT. Protein sequence: CASSLGGHTEAFF.

The chain recombines TRBV6-5 with TRBJ2-1, with 8 bases identical to TRBD2. Germline V lookup: CDR1 MNHEY, CDR2 SVGAGI. CDR3 length: 15 amino acids. Unmatched junction bases numbered 10, after V lost 7 bases and J lost 5 bases. DNA for the CDR3: TGTGCCAGCAAGGAACCGGGGGGGGACCACAATGAGCAGTTCTTC. The encoded protein is CASKEPGGDHNEQFF.

V and J are TRBV6-5 and TRBJ1-1, with TRBD1 matching 9 bases. CDR3 size: 15 residues. CDR1 is MNHEY and CDR2 is SVGAGI in the germline V gene. The V and J ends lost 5 bases and 5 bases, in that order; junction bases with no gene match: 9. The CDR3 region is CASSRAGTGRTEAFF. The CDR3 nucleotides are TGTGCCAGCAGTCGAGCCGGGACAGGGAGGACTGAAGCTTTCTTT.

This CDR3 is CASSQDRARGPGELFF. CDR3 coding DNA: TGCGCCAGCAGCCAAGATAGGGCCAGGGGACCCGGGGAGCTGTTTTTT. The J gene is TRBJ2-2, the V gene TRBV4-3; a weak D match, TRBD1 (6 bases). The CDR3 runs to 16 residues. Trimming stripped 0 bases from V and 6 bases from J, with 14 bases between. From germline, CDR1 is LGHNA and CDR2 YSLEER.

The chain is built from TRBV19 and TRBJ2-5; D is perhaps TRBD2 (6 bases). Looked up from germline, CDR1 is LNHDA and CDR2 is SQIVND (reference sequence). Trimming took 6 bases from V and 7 from J, leaving 18 bases between them. The CDR3 sequence is 14 residues long. The CDR3 region is CASRVQGGSGTQYF. CDR3 in DNA: TGTGCCAGTAGGGTCCAGGGAGGTAGTGGGACCCAGTACTTC.

V and J are TRBV6-5 and TRBJ1-1; 8 bases align to TRBD1. The CDR3 length is 13 residues. V was pared by 8 bases and J by 5 bases, with 7 bases of the junction left unmatched. Germline CDR1 and CDR2: MNHEY and SVGAGI. The DNA for the CDR3 is TGTGCCAGCTTAAGGACAGGGAATACTGAAGCTTTCTTT. Encoded protein: CASLRTGNTEAFF.

This clone came up once. The gene calls are TRBV4-1 and TRBJ2-7, with 13 bases matching TRBD2. The V gene's germline CDR1 is MGHRA and CDR2 YSYEKL. With V trimmed by 0 bases and J by 6 bases, 2 bases remained unmatched. This CDR3 has 15 residues. This chain's CDR3 is CASSQELAGGPEQYF. The CDR3 region has the DNA TGCGCCAGCAGCCAAGAACTAGCGGGGGGGCCCGAGCAGTACTTC.

This sequence joins TRBV10-3 and TRBJ1-2; TRBD1 matches 8 bases. Germline trimming cut 5 bases from V and 4 bases from J; bases unmatched to any gene: 3. The CDR3 consists of 13 residues. Germline CDR1 and CDR2: ENHRY and SYGVKD. The CDR3 nucleotides read TGTGCCATCAGTCCCGGACAGGGCTATGGCTACACCTTC. Amino acids: CAISPGQGYGYTF.

The rearrangement links TRBV30 to TRBJ2-2; 7 bases align to TRBD1. Per germline, CDR1 GTSNPN and CDR2 SVGIG (reference sequence). This CDR3 is 16 amino acids long. With 0 bases clipped from V and 7 bases from J, the junction kept 11 bases outside the gene matches. The CDR3 region has the DNA TGTGCCTGGAGTGTACTTGGGCAGGGGGATGTCGGGGAGCTGTTTTTT. Protein product: CAWSVLGQGDVGELFF. The whole variable domain, filled in from reference TRBV30 and TRBJ2-2, reads SQTIHQWPATLVQPVGSPLSLECTVEGTSNPNLYWYRQAAGRGLQLLFYSVGIGQISSEVPQNLSASRPQDRQFILSSKKLLLSDSGFYLCAWSVLGQGDVGELFFGEGSRLTVL.

The chain has TRBV6-6 and TRBJ2-3, with TRBD1 matching 7 bases. Germline V CDR1 and CDR2: MNHNY, SVGAGI (reference sequence). With V trimmed by 6 bases and J by 7 bases, 10 bases remained unmatched. The CDR3 length is 14 residues. CDR3 amino acids: CASSTTGMEYTQYF. The CDR3 DNA is TGTGCCAGCAGCACGACAGGGATGGAGTATACGCAGTATTTT.

The chain is built from TRBV30 and TRBJ1-5; a weak D match, TRBD1 (5 bases). The V and J ends lost 5 bases and 7 bases respectively, with 15 bases between them. Germline CDR1 GTSNPN, CDR2 SVGIG (reference sequence). The CDR3 has 13 amino acids. The CDR3 nucleotides read TGTGCCTGGGACAGTAAAGGGCGGCAGCCCCAGCATTTT. This gives the protein CAWDSKGRQPQHF.

This clone was seen just once. The V and J genes are TRBV7-3 and TRBJ1-1, with a tentative D call TRBD1 (5 bases). Per germline, CDR1 SGHTA and CDR2 FQGTGA. The length of the CDR3 is 15 residues. V lost 5 bases and J 1 base, leaving 14 bases between the germline ends. CDR3 residues: CASSPQGGQNTEAFF. The DNA for the CDR3 is TGTGCCAGCAGCCCTCAAGGCGGACAGAACACTGAAGCTTTCTTT. The variable domain in full, with the rest retrieved from reference TRBV7-3 and TRBJ1-1, is GAGVSQTPSNKVTEKGKYVELRCDPISGHTALYWYRQSLGQGPEFLIYFQGTGAADDSGLPNDRFFAVRPEGSVSTLKIQRTERGDSAVYLCASSPQGGQNTEAFFGQGTRLTVV.

This sequence joins TRBV5-6 and TRBJ2-1; 8 bases match TRBD1. CDR1 is SGHDT, CDR2 YYEEEE, per germline. The junction had 15 bases not matched to a gene; V was cut back by 6 bases and J by 10 bases. The CDR3 runs to 15 residues. The CDR3 here is CASTLLGQGRGEQFF. The CDR3 DNA follows: TGTGCCAGCACCCTCCTTGGACAGGGTAGAGGGGAGCAGTTCTTC.

The chain carries TRBV25-1 and TRBJ1-1, with D uncertain. Trimming shortened V by 6 bases and J by 1 base, and 18 bases separated the two germline ends. Germline-derived CDR1 and CDR2 are MGHDK and SYGVNS. The CDR3 runs to 16 residues. The CDR3 nucleotides read TGTGCCAGCAGCCCCGCGGGGTGGCAGCCGAACACTGAAGCTTTCTTT. It specifies CASSPAGWQPNTEAFF.

V usage is TRBV7-2 and J usage is TRBJ1-2; 7 positions match TRBD1. V was pared by 5 bases and J by 0 bases, with 6 bases of the junction left unmatched. CDR1 SGHTA and CDR2 FQGNSA come from the germline V gene. This CDR3 is 15 amino acids long. CDR3 sequence reads: CASSPRDRTNYGYTF. CDR3 nucleotides: TGTGCCAGCAGCCCACGGGACAGAACTAACTATGGCTACACCTTC.

The chain carries TRBV15 and TRBJ1-6; a possible D gene is TRBD1 (5 bases). The CDR3 has 15 residues. The germline gives CDR1 LNHNV, CDR2 YYDKDF (reference sequence). V shed 0 bases and J shed 6 bases, with 9 bases lying between them. This CDR3 reads CATSREGRANSPLHF. CDR3 DNA: TGTGCCACCAGCAGAGAGGGCAGGGCTAATTCACCCCTCCACTTT.

The V gene is TRBV7-6, the J gene TRBJ1-1; D not certain. This CDR3 is built from 12 residues. The germline V and J ends were trimmed by 2 bases and 3 bases, with 4 bases remaining between them. In germline, CDR1 is SGHVS, CDR2 FNYEAQ. DNA of the CDR3: TGTGCCAGCAGCTTAATAGACACTGAAGCTTTCTTT. Translated, it gives CASSLIDTEAFF. The complete variable domain, with remaining parts taken from reference TRBV7-6 and TRBJ1-1, reads GAGVSQSPRYKVTKRGQDVALRCDPISGHVSLYWYRQALGQGPEFLTYFNYEAQQDKSGLPNDRFSAERPEGSISTLTIQRTEQRDSAMYRCASSLIDTEAFFGQGTRLTVV.

This clone was seen a single time. The identical CDR3 is also encoded by other nucleotide sequences in the sample. The CDR3 sequence: CASIWGQAYEQYF. In nucleotides, the CDR3 is TGTGCCAGCATTTGGGGGCAGGCCTACGAGCAGTACTTC. The chain carries TRBV6-5 and TRBJ2-7; a weak D match, TRBD1 (6 bases). The CDR3 length is 13 residues. Trimming took off 7 bases at V and 2 bases at J, with 12 bases between the two ends. Germline CDR1 reads MNHEY; CDR2 reads SVGAGI.

This sequence joins TRBV5-8 and TRBJ2-3, with a tentative D call TRBD1 (5 bases). V lost 0 bases and J lost 7, with 18 bases in between. Germline V CDR1 and CDR2: SGHTS, YDEGEE. The CDR3 sequence is 16 residues long. The DNA of the CDR3 is TGTGCCAGCAGCTTGGATGCTTTGGGGCTGATTAATACGCAGTATTTT. It yields the protein CASSLDALGLINTQYF. The whole variable domain, remainder taken from reference TRBV5-8 and TRBJ2-3, is EAGVTQSPTHLIKTRGQQATLRCSPISGHTSVYWYQQALGLGLQFLLWYDEGEERNRGNFPPRFSGRQFPNYSSELNVNALELEDSALYLCASSLDALGLINTQYFGPGTRLTVL.

This chain links TRBV12-5 with TRBJ1-1, with a weak D call TRBD1 (6 bases). V was cut by 4 bases and J by 2 bases, with 11 bases left in between. CDR1 is LGHNT, CDR2 FRNRAP, per germline. CDR3 length equals 14 residues. As DNA, the CDR3 is TGTGCTAGTGGTTGGGGGGGCCTAAACACTGAAGCTTTCTTT. Protein sequence: CASGWGGLNTEAFF. Filled out from reference TRBV12-5 and TRBJ1-1, the complete variable domain reads DARVTQTPRHKVTEMGQEVTMRCQPILGHNTVFWYRQTMMQGLELLAYFRNRAPLDDSGMPKDRFSAEMPDATLATLKIQPSEPRDSAVYFCASGWGGLNTEAFFGQGTRLTVV.

This clone was detected only once. The chain couples TRBV7-2 to TRBJ1-6; maybe TRBD1 (6 bases). CDR3 length equals 13 residues. Trimming removed 7 bases at V and 7 bases at J, with 11 bases between. Per the germline V gene, CDR1 is SGHTA and CDR2 is FQGNSA. For the CDR3, the DNA is TGTGCCAGCAACAGGGACGGGAATTCACCCCTCCACTTT. Protein product: CASNRDGNSPLHF.

This rearrangement joins TRBV24-1 to TRBJ2-5; the D gene is possibly TRBD1 (5 bases). The CDR3 runs to 15 residues. Germline CDR1 reads KGHDR; CDR2 reads SFDVKD. V lost 1 base and J 0 bases, leaving 8 bases between the germline ends. Written as DNA, the CDR3 is TGTGCCACCAGTGATTTATCCAGGGACCAAGAGACCCAGTACTTC. Amino acid sequence: CATSDLSRDQETQYF.

This chain connects TRBV29-1 to TRBJ1-3, with a tentative D call TRBD1 (6 bases). CDR1 SQVTM and CDR2 ANQGSEA come from the germline V gene. V gave up 2 bases and J gave up 8 bases, with 13 bases separating them. There are 13 residues in the CDR3. As DNA, the CDR3 is TGCAGCGTTGAATCGGAGGGGGGGGACACCATATATTTT. This encodes CSVESEGGDTIYF.

A single count supports this clone. In the same sample, other DNA sequences code for this CDR3. The chain couples TRBV9 to TRBJ1-1; no clear D gene. V was trimmed by 3 bases and J by 1 base, leaving 7 bases between them. CDR3 length: 13 residues. Germline V gene sequence: CDR1 SGDLS, CDR2 YYNGEE. In DNA form, the CDR3 reads TGTGCCAGCAGCGGAGGAGCGAACACTGAAGCTTTCTTT. Translating gives CASSGGANTEAFF.

This clone was seen just once. The J gene is TRBJ2-4, the V gene TRBV3-1 (or the pseudogene TRBV3-2); the D gene is possibly TRBD2 (6 bases). The length of the CDR3 is 13 residues. V gave up 9 bases and J gave up 0 bases, with 9 bases separating them. Looked up from germline, CDR1 is LGHDT and CDR2 is YNNKEL (reference sequence). The CDR3 sequence: CASGGLAKNIQYF. In DNA form, the CDR3 reads TGTGCCAGTGGGGGACTAGCCAAAAACATTCAGTACTTC.